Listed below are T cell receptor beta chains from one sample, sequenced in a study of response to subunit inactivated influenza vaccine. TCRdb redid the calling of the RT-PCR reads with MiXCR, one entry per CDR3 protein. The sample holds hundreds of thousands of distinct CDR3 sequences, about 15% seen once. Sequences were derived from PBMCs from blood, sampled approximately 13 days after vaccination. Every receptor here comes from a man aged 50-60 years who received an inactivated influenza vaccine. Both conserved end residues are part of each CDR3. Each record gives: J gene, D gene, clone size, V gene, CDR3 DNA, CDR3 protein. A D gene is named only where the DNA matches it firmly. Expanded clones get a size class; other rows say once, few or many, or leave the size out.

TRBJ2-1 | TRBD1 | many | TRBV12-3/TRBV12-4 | TGTGCCAGCAGTCCCCAACAGGGGGTAGGCCCCAATGAGCAGTTCTTC | CASSPQQGVGPNEQFF
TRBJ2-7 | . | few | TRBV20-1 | TGCAGTGCTGGCCGGGCAGGCGGGGCCTACGAGCAGTACTTC | CSAGRAGGAYEQYF
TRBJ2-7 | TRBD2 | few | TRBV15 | TGTGCCACCAGCAGAGGGGCTAGCGGGGGCGAGCAGTACTTC | CATSRGASGGEQYF
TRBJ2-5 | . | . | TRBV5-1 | TGCGCCAGCAGAAGGGGCGCTCAAGAGACCCAGTACTTC | CASRRGAQETQYF
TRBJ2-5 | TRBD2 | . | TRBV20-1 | TGCAGTGCTAGAGATCGTCAGCGGGGGGGCAGGGGCCAAGAGACCCAGTACTTC | CSARDRQRGGRGQETQYF
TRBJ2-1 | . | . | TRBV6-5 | TGTGCCAGCAGTTACGGGGGGGGCGGTCAGTATGAGCAGTTCTTC | CASSYGGGGQYEQFF
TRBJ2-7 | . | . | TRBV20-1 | TGCAGTGCCGTCCCCGGGATAACCTACGAGCAGTACTTC | CSAVPGITYEQYF
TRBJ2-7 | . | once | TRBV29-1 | TGCAGCGCCAGACAAGGGGGGGTTAACGAGCAGTACTTC | CSARQGGVNEQYF
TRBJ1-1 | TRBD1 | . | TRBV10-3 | TGTGCCATCAGTTCTGGACAGGGGATTACTGAAGCTTTCTTT | CAISSGQGITEAFF
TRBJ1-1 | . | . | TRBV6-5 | TGTGCCAGCAGTTACTCTCGAGGTCCAGGCACTGAAGCTTTCTTT | CASSYSRGPGTEAFF
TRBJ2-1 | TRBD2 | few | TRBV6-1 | TGTGCCAGCATCCACGGGCTAGCGGGGGATTACAATGAGCAGTTCTTC | CASIHGLAGDYNEQFF
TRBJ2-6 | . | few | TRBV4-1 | TGCGCCAGCAGCCAAGAGACCATCAGACCCGGGGCCAACGTCCTGACTTTC | CASSQETIRPGANVLTF
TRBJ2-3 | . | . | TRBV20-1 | TGCAGTACCCGGGGCTTAACAGATACGCAGTATTTT | CSTRGLTDTQYF
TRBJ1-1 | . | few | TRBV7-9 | TGTGCCAGCACCATGGGCCGTAGACAGAACACTGAAGCTTTCTTT | CASTMGRRQNTEAFF
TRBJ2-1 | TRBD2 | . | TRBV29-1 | TGCAGCGTTGTGTTTATGGGACTAGCGGGAGGGCTGTACAATGAGCAGTTCTTC | CSVVFMGLAGGLYNEQFF
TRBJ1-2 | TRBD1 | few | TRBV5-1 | TGCGCCAGCAGCTGGGGGACAGGTGGTAACTATGGCTACACCTTC | CASSWGTGGNYGYTF
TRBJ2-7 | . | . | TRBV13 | TGTGCCAGCAGCACCCGACTAGGGTCTAGGGACGAGCAGTACTTC | CASSTRLGSRDEQYF
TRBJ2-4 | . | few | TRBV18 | TGTGCCAGCTCACCGGACGGGGGAAACATTCAGTACTTC | CASSPDGGNIQYF
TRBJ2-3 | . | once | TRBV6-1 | TGTGCCAGCAGCGGGGACGGCAGCACAGATACGCAGTATTTT | CASSGDGSTDTQYF
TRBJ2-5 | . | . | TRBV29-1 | TGCAGCGTTGATATGGGGCCGGAGACCCAGTACTTC | CSVDMGPETQYF
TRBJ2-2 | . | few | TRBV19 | TGTGCCAGTAGTACTTACAAGGGGACCGGGGAGCTGTTTTTT | CASSTYKGTGELFF
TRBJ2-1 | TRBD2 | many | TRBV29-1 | TGCAGCGCGATGGGACTAGCGGGGGAGTTCTTC | CSAMGLAGEFF
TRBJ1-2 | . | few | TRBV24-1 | TGTGCCACCAGTCAGCGAAACTATGGCTACACCTTC | CATSQRNYGYTF
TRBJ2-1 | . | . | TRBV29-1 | TGCAGCGTTGACGGGACCACCTACAATGAGCAGTTCTTC | CSVDGTTYNEQFF
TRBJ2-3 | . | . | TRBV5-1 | TGCGCCAGCAGTCACCGAGGCGGGGGCCCCACAGATACGCAGTATTTT | CASSHRGGGPTDTQYF
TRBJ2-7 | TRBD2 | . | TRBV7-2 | TGTGCCAGCAGCCCTAGCGGGGGGGGCTACGAGCAGTACTTC | CASSPSGGGYEQYF
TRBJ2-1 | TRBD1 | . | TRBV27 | TGTGCCAGCAGTCGACTTGGGACAGGGGTACTCTTC | CASSRLGTGVLF
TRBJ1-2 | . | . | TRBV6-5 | TGTGCCAGCAGTTACTCCATCGGGGGGTCCTATGGCTACACCTTC | CASSYSIGGSYGYTF
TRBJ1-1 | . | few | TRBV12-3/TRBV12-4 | TGTGCCAGCAGCTCCGGGACGGCCGAAACAGAAGCTTTCTTT | CASSSGTAETEAFF
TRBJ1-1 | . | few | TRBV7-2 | TGTGCCAGCAGGCGTCAGGGCGCTCGAAACACTGAAGCTTTCTTT | CASRRQGARNTEAFF
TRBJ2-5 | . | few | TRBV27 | TGTGCCAGCAGTTTCCTAGCCAAAGAGACCCAGTACTTC | CASSFLAKETQYF
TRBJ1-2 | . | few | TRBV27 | TGTGCCAGCGCCCTTATGGGAATTGGGGGCTACACCTTC | CASALMGIGGYTF
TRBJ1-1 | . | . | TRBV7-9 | TGTGCCAGCATTCGAACCAGGGTGTCGGTAGGAGAAGCTTTCTTT | CASIRTRVSVGEAFF
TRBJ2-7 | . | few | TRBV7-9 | TGTGCCAGCAGCGCCGACCATTTTGACAGATCTGTACGAGTGCAGTACTTC | CASSADHFDRSVRVQYF
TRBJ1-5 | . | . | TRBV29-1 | TGCAGCGTCCGACGTGATAGCAATCAGCCCCAGCATTTT | CSVRRDSNQPQHF
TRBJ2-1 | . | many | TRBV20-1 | TGCAGTGCTAGTGGTCCGGGAGAGGGTAATGAGCAGTTCTTC | CSASGPGEGNEQFF
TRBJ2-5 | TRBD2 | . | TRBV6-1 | TGTGCCAGCAGTCCCCGGGCTGTGGGGGGGGAGACCCAGTACTTC | CASSPRAVGGETQYF
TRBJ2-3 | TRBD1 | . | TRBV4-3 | TGCGCCAGCAGCGACGGACAGGGGGCAAGCACAGATACGCAGTATTTT | CASSDGQGASTDTQYF
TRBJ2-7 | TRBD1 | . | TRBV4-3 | TGCGCCAGCAGCCAGGGCACGGGACAGGGGGTGTACGAGCAGTACTTC | CASSQGTGQGVYEQYF
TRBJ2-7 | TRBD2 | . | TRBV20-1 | TGCAGTGCTACTGGACTAGCGGGAGATTATAGGTACGAGCAGTACTTC | CSATGLAGDYRYEQYF
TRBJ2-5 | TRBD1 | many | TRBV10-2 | TGCGCCAGCAGAGACAGGGAAGAGACCCAGTACTTC | CASRDREETQYF
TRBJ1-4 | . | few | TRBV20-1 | TGCAGTGCTCTAGGACCTAATGAAAAACTGTTTTTT | CSALGPNEKLFF
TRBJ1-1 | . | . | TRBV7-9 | TGTGCCAGCAGCCCCGCCAGGGCGACCACTGAAGCTTTCTTT | CASSPARATTEAFF
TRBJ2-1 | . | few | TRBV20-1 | TGCAGTGCTAGTTTCGGGGGTTACTCCTACAATGAGCAGTTCTTC | CSASFGGYSYNEQFF
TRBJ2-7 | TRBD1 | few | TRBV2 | TGTGCCAGCGGACGGGACAGCTTCTACGAGCAGTACTTC | CASGRDSFYEQYF
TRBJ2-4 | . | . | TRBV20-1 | TGCAGTGCGGCTTGGGGGAATTCCAAAAACATTCAGTACTTC | CSAAWGNSKNIQYF
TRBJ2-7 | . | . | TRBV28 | TGTGCCAGCAGTTATTACATGGCGTTCTACGAGCAGTACTTC | CASSYYMAFYEQYF
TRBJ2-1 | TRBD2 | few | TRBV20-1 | TGCAGTGCTAGAGATCAATGGGGGGGGTCCTACAATGAGCAGTTCTTC | CSARDQWGGSYNEQFF
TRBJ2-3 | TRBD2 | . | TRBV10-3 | TGTGCCATCAGAGAAAATAGCGGGAGAGGGCGTACGCAGTATTTT | CAIRENSGRGRTQYF
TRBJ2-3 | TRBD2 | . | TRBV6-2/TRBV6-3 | TGTGCCAGCAGTTCCTCTAGCGGATATAGCACAGATACGCAGTATTTT | CASSSSSGYSTDTQYF
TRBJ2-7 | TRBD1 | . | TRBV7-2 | TGTGCCAGCAGCTTACAGGGGGCTCCAGACGAGCAGTACTTC | CASSLQGAPDEQYF
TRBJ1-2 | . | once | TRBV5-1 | TGCGCCAGCAGCTCACTGAGTGACTATGGCTACACCTTC | CASSSLSDYGYTF
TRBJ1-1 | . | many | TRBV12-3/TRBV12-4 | TGTGCCAGCAGTTTAATGGTAGTGAACACTGAAGCTTTCTTT | CASSLMVVNTEAFF
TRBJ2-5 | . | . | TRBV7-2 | TGTGCCAGCAGCCCTTCTTTGAGGGGAAAAGAGACCCAGTACTTC | CASSPSLRGKETQYF
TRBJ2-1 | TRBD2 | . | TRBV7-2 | TGTGCCAGCAGCTTAGAACCGGGACTAGTCTACAATGAGCAGTTCTTC | CASSLEPGLVYNEQFF
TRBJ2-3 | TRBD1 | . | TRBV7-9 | TGTGCCAGCAGCACGGACAGGGTTGCAGATACGCAGTATTTT | CASSTDRVADTQYF
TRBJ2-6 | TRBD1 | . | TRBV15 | TGTGCCACCAGCGGGACAGGGTCCGGGGCCAACGTCCTGACTTTC | CATSGTGSGANVLTF
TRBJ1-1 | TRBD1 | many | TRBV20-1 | TGCAGTGCTGAGGACAGGTCAAACACTGAAGCTTTCTTT | CSAEDRSNTEAFF
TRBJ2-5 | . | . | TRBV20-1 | TGCAGTGCTAGACCCCTCCTACTCGGTCGTGAGACCCAGTACTTC | CSARPLLLGRETQYF
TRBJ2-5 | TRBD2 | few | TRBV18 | TGTGCCAGCTCAGGAACTAGCGGGAGTGGCGGAGAGACCCAGTACTTC | CASSGTSGSGGETQYF